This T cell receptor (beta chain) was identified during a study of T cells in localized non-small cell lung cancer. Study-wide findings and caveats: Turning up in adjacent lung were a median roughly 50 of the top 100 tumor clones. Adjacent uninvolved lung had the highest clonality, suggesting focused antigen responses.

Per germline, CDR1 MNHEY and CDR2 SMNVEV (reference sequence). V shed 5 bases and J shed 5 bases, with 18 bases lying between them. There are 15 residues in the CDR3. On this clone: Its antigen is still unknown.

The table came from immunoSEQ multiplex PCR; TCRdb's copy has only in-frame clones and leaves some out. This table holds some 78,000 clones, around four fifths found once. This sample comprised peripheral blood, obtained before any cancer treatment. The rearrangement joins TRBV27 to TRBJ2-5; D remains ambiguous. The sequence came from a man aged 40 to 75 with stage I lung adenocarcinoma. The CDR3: CASSTLAPRPETQYF. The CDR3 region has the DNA TGTGCCAGCAGTACATTAGCTCCTCGACCGGAGACCCAGTACTTC.